These 22 T cell receptor delta chains share one sample of origin, sequenced in a study of gamma-delta T cells after stem cell transplantation. TCRdb repeated clone calling on the RT-PCR reads with CATT. The sample has about 2,900 delta-chain clones, 3% to 3.5% seen once. Material for sequencing was gamma-delta T cells. Receptors were obtained from a human donor. It is not recorded whose cells these are; they may come from a transplant donor.

By sample fraction, this clone is large (0.1 to 1%). The chain combines TRDV2 with TRDJ1; maybe TRDD3 (5 bases). The CDR3 has 16 residues. Per the germline V gene, CDR1 is GEAIGNYY and CDR2 is EKD. V lost 0 bases and J 1 base, leaving 14 bases between the germline ends. Written as DNA, the CDR3 is TGTGCCTGTGACACCGTGGGGTTGCCGGTCACCGATAAACTCATCTTT. Protein: CACDTVGLPVTDKLIF.

Concerning this clone: The protein held in TCRdb is that of a much larger clone and does not match this DNA's translation at residue 10, likely because of a read error; the protein shown is translated from the DNA. The rearrangement uses TRDV2 and TRDJ1; 9 positions match TRDD3. Germline CDR1 and CDR2: GEAIGNYY and EKD. J lost 1 base, V lost 2 bases, and 19 bases had no gene match. There are 20 residues in the CDR3. The CDR3 nucleotides read TGTGCCTGTGACAAGGTTGCTGGGGGATGCGCGGTGGGTACCACCGATAAACTCATCTTT. Protein: CACDKVAGGCAVGTTDKLIF.

In this sample, this clone is medium-sized. An end of the junction differs from the germline gene, which may be a read error. The J gene is TRDJ1, the V gene TRDV2; D gene ambiguous. The CDR3 has 14 residues. Germline loops: CDR1 GEAIGNYY, CDR2 EKD. CDR3 loop: CASDRVGPLDKLIF. The CDR3, as DNA: TGTGCCTCTGACAGGGTAGGCCCCCTCGATAAACTCATCTTT.

As to this clone: TCRdb's entry gives the protein of a much larger clone, which mismatches this DNA's translation at residue 9, likely from a read error; the protein reported here is translated from the DNA. The J gene is TRDJ1, the V gene TRDV2, with a possible D match to TRDD3 (6 bases). V dropped 0 bases and J dropped 1 base, with 11 bases sitting between them. This CDR3 contains 15 residues. In germline, CDR1 is GEAIGNYY, CDR2 EKD. Here the CDR3 DNA reads TGTGCCTGTGACACCGTCGGGGGAAGCACCGATAAACTCATCTTT. It specifies CACDTVGGSTDKLIF.

Concerning this clone: This may stem from a read error, because a much larger clone lies one nucleotide away. J is TRDJ2 and V is TRDV2; 10 bases agree with TRDD3. V dropped 1 base and J dropped 0; count of bases not matched to a gene: 4. This CDR3 spans 17 amino acids. The V gene's germline CDR1 is GEAIGNYY and CDR2 EKD. The CDR3 loop reads CACDTILGDALTAQLFF. The CDR3 DNA follows: TGTGCCTGTGACACGATACTGGGGGATGCTTTGACAGCACAACTCTTCTTT.

In its sample, this clone was seen a few times. A much bigger clone sits one base away, suggesting this may be a read error. Other DNA sequences in this sample translate to the same CDR3. The J gene is TRDJ1, the V gene TRDV2; 9 nucleotides agree with TRDD3. CDR3 length: 18 amino acids. Germline CDR1 is GEAIGNYY and CDR2 is EKD. CDR3 nucleotides: TGCGCCTGTGACAATCTCGGGACTGGGGGACATTACACCGATAAACTCATCTTT. It specifies CACDNLGTGGHYTDKLIF.

This clone was seen a handful of times. TCRdb's entry gives the protein of a much larger clone, which mismatches this DNA's translation at residue 10, likely from a read error; the protein reported here is translated from the DNA. The J gene is TRDJ3, the V gene TRDV2; 8 positions match TRDD3. Germline assignment: CDR1 GEAIGNYY and CDR2 EKD. The CDR3 length is 20 residues. Trimming cost V 1 base and J 0 bases; bases outside gene matches: 10. This CDR3 is CACDTGTGGLSSWDTRQMFF. Written as DNA, the CDR3 is TGTGCCTGTGACACTGGTACTGGGGGCCTCAGCTCCTGGGACACCCGACAGATGTTTTTC.

The gene calls are TRDV2 and TRDJ1, with TRDD3 matching over 13 bases. There are 19 residues in the CDR3. J lost 2 bases, V lost 3 bases, and 14 bases had no gene match. CDR1 is GEAIGNYY, CDR2 EKD, per germline. CDR3 bases: TGTGCCTGTGACCTAGTACTGGGGGATACGCGAAGTCGGACCGATAAACTCATCTTT. Protein product: CACDLVLGDTRSRTDKLIF.

Sample share makes this clone medium-sized. This likely reflects a read error, since a far larger clone is one base away. The chain is built from TRDV2 and TRDJ1, with 12 bases that match TRDD3. Germline assignment: CDR1 GEAIGNYY and CDR2 EKD. The CDR3 has 14 amino acids. The CDR3 protein is CARDVLGDTYKLIF. Written as DNA, the CDR3 is TGTGCCCGTGATGTACTGGGGGATACCTATAAACTCATCTTT.

This clone has just a few counts. This DNA's translation and the protein TCRdb lists, from a much larger clone, do not match at residue 8, likely due to a read error; the protein shown is translated from the DNA. DNA for the CDR3: TGTGCCTGTGACACTCTAGGGGCTACGAGGGGGAACACCGATAAACTCATCTTT. Translation: CACDTLGATRGNTDKLIF. This chain joins TRDV2 and TRDJ1; weak D call: TRDD3 (6 bases). Germline V gene sequence: CDR1 GEAIGNYY, CDR2 EKD. The CDR3 contains 18 residues. V lost 1 base to trimming and J lost 0 bases, with 20 bases between them.

As concerns this clone: TCRdb's protein for this DNA is that of a much larger clone and differs from the translation at residue 5, likely a read error; the protein shown is the DNA translation. The V gene is TRDV2, the J gene TRDJ1; no firm D call. Germline assignment: CDR1 GEAIGNYY and CDR2 EKD. CDR3 size: 16 residues. Trimming cost V 0 bases and J 0 bases, with 13 bases left between them. The CDR3 sequence: CACDTVSGMYTDKLIF. The CDR3 DNA is TGTGCCTGTGACACCGTTAGCGGAATGTACACCGATAAACTCATCTTT.

In this sample, this clone turned up a few times. The chain employs TRDV2 and TRDJ1, with 13 bases lining up with TRDD3. The CDR3 is made up of 18 amino acids. Germline-derived CDR1 and CDR2 are GEAIGNYY and EKD. Trimming removed 3 bases from V and 0 bases from J; junction bases left unmatched: 9. For the CDR3, the DNA is TGTGCCTGTGACCTAGTACTGGGGGATACGGTGGACACCGATAAACTCATCTTT. It yields the protein CACDLVLGDTVDTDKLIF.

By share, this clone ranks as hyperexpanded. Other DNA sequences in the same sample also yield this CDR3. The chain has TRDV2 and TRDJ1; 10 bases line up with TRDD3. CDR1 is GEAIGNYY, CDR2 EKD, per germline. This CDR3 has 23 amino acids. The V segment lost 2 bases and the J segment 1 base; nucleotides outside the gene matches: 27. This CDR3 is CACDILAPTPQVGDTSLTDKLIF. The CDR3 DNA reads as TGTGCCTGTGACATTTTAGCTCCTACACCCCAGGTGGGGGATACTTCACTCACCGATAAACTCATCTTT.

With respect to this clone: TCRdb has a much larger clone's protein, which differs at residue 7 from the translation of this DNA, likely because of a read error; what is shown is the protein translated from the DNA. This CDR3 is CACDELPGGYSDKLIF. CDR3 in DNA: TGTGCCTGTGACGAACTTCCTGGGGGATACTCCGATAAACTCATCTTT. The gene calls are TRDV2 and TRDJ1; 11 nucleotides align to TRDD3. Per germline, CDR1 GEAIGNYY and CDR2 EKD. The CDR3 is made up of 16 amino acids. The junction had 8 bases not matched to a gene; V was cut back by 3 bases and J by 3 bases.

Details on this clone: Since a far larger clone is one base different, this is likely a read error. V is TRDV2 and J is TRDJ1, with 8 bases fitting TRDD3. CDR1 is GEAIGNYY, CDR2 EKD, per germline. This CDR3 spans 16 amino acids. The CDR3 nucleotides read TGTGCCTGTGACACCCTGGGGGACTATAACACCGATAAACCCATCTTT. Protein sequence: CACDTLGDYNTDKPIF.

In its sample, this clone was seen a few times. The protein held in TCRdb is that of a much larger clone and does not match this DNA's translation at residue 14, likely because of a read error; the protein shown is translated from the DNA. This rearrangement joins TRDV2 to TRDJ1; 7 bases map to TRDD3. This CDR3 region has 16 residues. Germline assignment: CDR1 GEAIGNYY and CDR2 EKD. In DNA form, the CDR3 reads TGTGCCTGTGACAGGCTGGGGGCACCGTACACCGATAAACCCATCTTT. Translation: CACDRLGAPYTDKPIF.

With regard to this clone: The mismatch at residue 12 between this DNA's translation and the TCRdb protein of a much larger clone likely reflects a read error; the protein shown is translated from the DNA. The rearrangement links TRDV2 to TRDJ1; 8 nucleotides agree with TRDD3. V trimming: 2 bases; J trimming: 12 bases; junction bases outside the gene matches: 13. This CDR3 is 14 amino acids long. Germline V gives CDR1 GEAIGNYY, CDR2 EKD. CDR3 DNA: TGTGCCTGTGACAGCTGGGGGACCGAGGAGAAATTCATCTTT. Translation gives CACDSWGTEEKFIF.

This clone qualifies as large (0.1 to 1%). The chain employs TRDV2 and TRDJ1, with D possibly being TRDD3 (5 bases). Looked up from germline, CDR1 is GEAIGNYY and CDR2 is EKD. This CDR3 is built from 18 residues. V lost 2 bases to trimming and J lost 1 base, with 22 bases between them. The CDR3 DNA reads as TGTGCCTGTGACAGCGCTGGACCGACCCAGGGGGTCACCGATAAACTCATCTTT. Its translation: CACDSAGPTQGVTDKLIF.

To note about this clone: This may come from a read error, since a much larger clone is one base off. The chain recombines TRDV2 with TRDJ1; 11 bases match TRDD3. Germline V gene data show CDR1 as GEAIGNYY and CDR2 as EKD. The CDR3 sequence is 17 residues long. The DNA for the CDR3 is TGTGCCTGTGACCCCGTCCTTGTACTGGGGGATAACGATAAACCCATCTTT. Its protein product is CACDPVLVLGDNDKPIF.

This clone is medium-sized (0.01 to 0.1%) within its sample. At the DNA level, this CDR3 is encoded by other sequences in the same sample as well. The V and J genes are TRDV2 and TRDJ1; 8 bases align to TRDD3. Germline lookup yields CDR1 GEAIGNYY and CDR2 EKD. The CDR3 has 16 residues. V gave up 2 bases and J gave up 0 bases; unmatched junction bases: 7. Written as DNA, the CDR3 is TGTGCCTGTGACAAGGTTGGGGGATCCTACACCGATAAACTCATCTTT. Its protein is CACDKVGGSYTDKLIF.

In the case of this clone: With a far larger clone one base away, a read error is the likely cause. The V call is TRDV2, the J call TRDJ1; tentative D call: TRDD2 (5 bases). The CDR3 consists of 17 residues. The germline CDR1 and CDR2 sequences are GEAIGNYY and EKD. The CDR3 sequence: CARDTVLEDSLRGKLIF. The CDR3 bases are TGTGCCCGTGACACCGTGTTGGAGGATTCCTTAAGAGGTAAACTCATCTTT.

Notes on this clone: Different DNA sequences within this sample yield the same CDR3. This chain uses TRDV2 with TRDJ1, with 12 bases lining up with TRDD3. J gave up 11 bases and V 4 bases, and 10 bases lay outside the gene matches. Germline CDR1 is GEAIGNYY and CDR2 is EKD. The CDR3 has 14 residues. Written as DNA, the CDR3 is TGTGCCTGTGATGTACTGGGGGATACCTACAAGCTCATCTTT. Its protein is CACDVLGDTYKLIF.